This is a list of T cell receptor beta chains from one sample in a study of cytomegalovirus exposure and HLA in healthy donors. Profiled with immunoSEQ multiplex PCR; TCRdb holds only in-frame clones, not every one. This sample has about 200,000 clones; around 79% occur once, and the top ten carry roughly 4.5%. Sequenced material: PBMCs. The receptor set was obtained from a woman aged 30 to 39 in good health and CMV-seropositive. Both conserved end residues are part of each CDR3. Clone size is given for some rows only: seen once, a few or many times, or a class if the clone is expanded.

size	V	J	length	CDR3
NA	TRBV5-6	TRBJ1-2	17	CASSLYTEDRVMDGYTF
NA	TRBV6-6	TRBJ2-3	14	CASRSGTWPDTQYF
NA	TRBV7-9	TRBJ2-2	16	CASSLGGRAPGGELFF
few	TRBV25-1	TRBJ1-3	16	CASSDEGRFSGNTIYF
NA	TRBV25-1	TRBJ1-1	15	CASSEGLRLNTEAFF
NA	TRBV5-4	TRBJ2-4	15	CASSLGSTPKNIQYF
NA	TRBV15	TRBJ2-7	13	CATSPPLGSEQYF
NA	TRBV5-8	TRBJ1-3	16	CASRDPGTLSGNTIYF
NA	TRBV27	TRBJ2-3	13	CASSLTGTDTQYF
NA	TRBV27	TRBJ1-3	16	CASSLDRGASGNTIYF
few	TRBV30	TRBJ1-1	11	CAWADRVGAFF
NA	TRBV4-3	TRBJ2-3	15	CASSLTSGAADTQYF
NA	TRBV19	TRBJ1-2	15	CASTIGGGGGFGYTF
NA	TRBV9	TRBJ2-1	12	CASSVEAGEQFF
NA	TRBV6-1	TRBJ2-3	15	CASSEVDSLSYTQYF
once	TRBV2	TRBJ2-7	15	CASRKGIGLAGEQYF
NA	TRBV7-9	TRBJ2-1	14	CASSFGLGPDEQFF
NA	TRBV5-4	TRBJ1-2	14	CASSADRGGNGYTF
few	TRBV6-5	TRBJ1-1	16	CASSYLFRGGDTEAFF
NA	TRBV6-5	TRBJ1-2	13	CASSYQGALGYTF
NA	TRBV6-5	TRBJ1-6	15	CATRRSGTESSPLHF
NA	TRBV6-1	TRBJ1-2	16	CASSEARGQGAHGYTF
NA	TRBV7-9	TRBJ2-5	18	CASSPGGLAGTRQETQYF
once	TRBV11-3	TRBJ2-1	15	CASRGKRDSYNEQFF
few	TRBV6-5	TRBJ1-6	15	CASSLPRTGHSPLHF
once	TRBV21-1	TRBJ1-4	16	CASSKSLRAPEGKLFF
few	TRBV5-1	TRBJ2-1	16	CASTRGGGGTYNEQFF
NA	TRBV10-2	TRBJ2-5	13	CASGTSGQETQYF
once	TRBV5-1	TRBJ2-7	15	CASSFVNRGLDEQYF
NA	TRBV16	TRBJ1-5	16	CASSQSQGLMVQPQHF